This entry lists 2 T cell receptor beta chains sequenced from one sample in a study of human T cells and chemical hapten exposure. Total RNA came from unfractionated whole blood. TCRdb used MiXCR to reprocess the 5' RACE reads, holding one entry per CDR3 protein. The table shows tens of thousands of distinct CDR3 sequences, with roughly 8% occurring only once. These receptors came from a male donor in good health.

This clonotype has a count of ten or more. The CDR3 reads CASSLWLQGAETQYF. The CDR3, as DNA: TGTGCCAGCAGTTTGTGGCTACAGGGGGCCGAGACCCAGTACTTC. V gene TRBV12-3 or TRBV12-4 combines with J gene TRBJ2-5; 9 bases agree with TRBD1. Trimming at V came to 3 bases and at J to 5 bases, leaving 7 bases not matched to a gene. The CDR3 is 15 residues long.

The chain links TRBV2 to TRBJ2-3; TRBD1 agrees at 10 bases. CDR3 length: 15 residues. V shed 7 bases and J 1 base; nucleotides not matched to a gene: 5. CDR1 and CDR2 (germline): SNHLY, FYNNEI. The CDR3 sequence: CASTRQGAGTDTQYF. The CDR3 nucleotides are TGTGCCAGCACGAGACAGGGGGCGGGCACAGATACGCAGTATTTT.